This TCR beta chain was observed in a study of graft-versus-host responses after intestinal transplantation. On the study more broadly: The recipients all started with anti-thymocyte globulin induction and then took tacrolimus and steroids for roughly 3 years.

Comment on this clone: Its target is not known.

Clones were read by immunoSEQ multiplex PCR, and TCRdb kept only the in-frame ones, dropping some. This table holds around 69,000 clones, 90% found once. The CDR3 length is 15 residues. Germline loops: CDR1 MGHRA, CDR2 YSYEKL. The V end lost 3 bases, the J end lost 0 bases, and 9 bases lay between the germline ends. Notes on the study in general: Among recipient marrow samples, GvH clones were found; some appeared first in ileum or blood. HvG clone declines early post-transplant were associated with peak circulating GvH levels.

This clonotype originated in a human donor who was the organ donor for an intestinal transplant. The chain combines TRBV4-1 with TRBJ2-1, with a possible D match to TRBD2 (5 bases). The sequenced sample was unstimulated CD8+ T cells sorted from spleen or lymph node cells, obtained before transplant. The CDR3 reads CASSHSGSSYNEQFF. In nucleotides, the CDR3 is TGCGCCAGCAGCCACAGCGGTAGCTCCTACAATGAGCAGTTCTTC.